Below, 7 T cell receptor beta chains from the same sample are listed, as sequenced in a study of blood T cell repertoires in COVID-19. The repertoire was sequenced with immunoSEQ multiplex PCR; TCRdb's copy has only in-frame clones and lacks some. Of about 52,000 clones listed, over 85% are singletons. The sample comprised peripheral blood. Receptor source: a man of 80 years or more with active or convalescent COVID-19.

The chain uses TRBV9 and TRBJ1-2; 7 bases agree with TRBD1. The germline V gene encodes CDR1 SGDLS and CDR2 YYNGEE. The CDR3 contains 17 residues. V lost 1 base to trimming and J lost 7 bases; unmatched junction nucleotides: 16. In DNA form, the CDR3 reads TGTGCCAGCAGCGTAATGGACAGGAGTGGCCTCTGGGGTGGCTACACCTTC. Translation: CASSVMDRSGLWGGYTF.

This chain links TRBV28 with TRBJ1-5; 8 bases match TRBD1. J was trimmed by 4 bases and V by 5 bases; bases with no gene match: 4. Germline loops: CDR1 MDHEN, CDR2 SYDVKM. The CDR3 is 14 amino acids. The CDR3 DNA reads TGTGCCAGCAGTACGGGACAGGATAATCAGCCCCAGCATTTT. It specifies CASSTGQDNQPQHF.

This clone occurred once. The rearrangement joins TRBV27 to TRBJ2-2, with 7 bases fitting TRBD1. The CDR3 contains 17 residues. J lost 2 bases, V lost 0 bases, and 6 bases had no gene match. Germline CDR1 MNHEY, CDR2 SMNVEV (reference sequence). CDR3 sequence reads: CASSLSEGAVNTGELFF. The CDR3 DNA sequence: TGTGCCAGCAGTTTATCCGAGGGGGCAGTCAACACCGGGGAGCTGTTTTTT.

This chain joins TRBV28 and TRBJ1-1, with unresolved D. This CDR3 comprises 13 residues. The V and J ends lost 6 bases and 5 bases respectively, with 13 bases between them. Looked up from germline, CDR1 is MDHEN and CDR2 is SYDVKM. CDR3 residues: CASSSGGLTEAFF. CDR3 bases: TGTGCCAGCAGCTCCGGAGGTTTAACTGAAGCTTTCTTT.

The chain has TRBV28 and TRBJ1-2, with 8 positions matching TRBD1. V lost 4 bases and J lost 2; bases outside the gene matches: 6. The germline V gene has CDR1 MDHEN and CDR2 SYDVKM. The CDR3 is 15 residues long. The CDR3 reads CASSSPQGANYGYTF. CDR3 coding DNA: TGTGCCAGCAGTTCCCCCCAGGGGGCGAACTATGGCTACACCTTC.

The chain joins TRBV14 to TRBJ1-2, with TRBD1 as a possible D gene (6 bases). Between the trimmed V and J ends, which lost 3 bases and 1 base, there was a span of 9 bases. The V gene's germline CDR1 is SGHDN and CDR2 FVKESK. CDR3 size: 14 residues. CDR3 bases: TGTGCCAGCAGCCAGGGGGCCTATAACTATGGCTACACCTTC. Translation: CASSQGAYNYGYTF.

The rearrangement joins TRBV6-2 or TRBV6-3 to TRBJ1-2, with TRBD1 matching 7 bases. CDR3 size: 13 residues. V dropped 6 bases and J dropped 4; count of bases not matched to a gene: 5. The germline CDR1 and CDR2 sequences are MNHEY and SVGEGT. The CDR3 region is CASSTGTVYGYTF. The CDR3 DNA follows: TGTGCCAGCAGCACCGGGACAGTCTATGGCTACACCTTC.